This is a list of T cell receptor beta chains from one sample in a study of CD8+ T cells in alopecia areata. Assay: immunoSEQ multiplex PCR; the TCRdb copy retains only in-frame clones and omits some. Of over 150,000 clones listed, more than 60% are singletons. This specimen consisted of CD4+ T cells sorted from blood, obtained at week 0. The receptors were gathered from a human donor with alopecia areata. The CDR3 runs from the conserved cysteine through the conserved F or W. A D gene is named only where the DNA matches it firmly. Expanded clones are given a class, and other clones once, few, many or no size at all.

-	TRBV5-1	TRBD1	TRBJ2-1	TGCGCCAGCAGCAGGGAAGGACAGGGGGCGGGCAATGAGCAGTTCTTC	CASSREGQGAGNEQFF
few	TRBV15	-	TRBJ2-5	TGTGCCACCAGCATGGGTAGTCAAGAGACCCAGTACTTC	CATSMGSQETQYF
-	TRBV7-6	TRBD1	TRBJ2-7	TGTGCCAGCAGCCCGACCGGACAGGGCTACGAGCAGTACTTC	CASSPTGQGYEQYF
-	TRBV30	-	TRBJ2-7	TGTGCCTGGAGTGGTGGCAGGCCCTACGAGCAGTACTTC	CAWSGGRPYEQYF
-	TRBV16	TRBD1	TRBJ1-5	TGTGCCAGCAGCCAGTCGATCGGGGGACAGGGTAATCAGCCCCAGCATTTT	CASSQSIGGQGNQPQHF
-	TRBV27	TRBD1	TRBJ2-5	TGTGCCAGCAGTTTATCGGACAGGGAGACCCAGTACTTC	CASSLSDRETQYF
-	TRBV5-6	-	TRBJ2-7	TGTGCCAGCAGCTCCCGGCGAGCGAAGAGCTCCTACGAGCAGTACTTC	CASSSRRAKSSYEQYF
-	TRBV29-1	-	TRBJ1-1	TGCAGCTCCGCAGTTAGGACTGAAGCTTTCTTT	CSSAVRTEAFF
few	TRBV7-9	TRBD2	TRBJ2-7	TGTGCCAGCAGCTCCGGTGGGCTAGCGGGGGTTATTGGCTACGAGCAGTACTTC	CASSSGGLAGVIGYEQYF
-	TRBV30	-	TRBJ1-1	TGTGCCTGGAGTACGGAGGGATGGACTGAAGCTTTCTTT	CAWSTEGWTEAFF